This T cell receptor (beta chain) was captured in a study of OX40 agonist ivuxolimab in advanced cancers. Remarks on this clone: Its antigen is undetermined.

Systemic immunosuppression or a history of autoimmune disease excluded patients. Study-wide results and caveats: Some patients without response likewise showed low normalized clonal expansion. Partly responding patients at 0.1-3.0 mg/kg showed some of the smallest clonal expansion.

Sequenced by immunoSEQ multiplex PCR; TCRdb stores in-frame clones only, minus some. The sample shows fewer than 25,000 clones, around nine tenths of them seen only once. The J segment lost 6 bases and the V segment lost 4 bases, leaving 12 bases of the junction unmatched. This CDR3 has 16 amino acids. From germline, CDR1 is SQVTM and CDR2 ANQGSEA. This receptor was taken from an adult with an advanced solid tumor such as melanoma, head and neck, liver or kidney cancer. Sequenced material: CD4+ or CD8+ T cells sorted from blood, taken in a trial of the OX40 agonist ivuxolimab. The chain carries TRBV29-1 and TRBJ2-1, with TRBD2 matching over 10 bases. As DNA, the CDR3 is TGCAGCGTTGGTCTAGCGGGAGTGGAGGCTATCAATGAGCAGTTCTTC. This encodes CSVGLAGVEAINEQFF.